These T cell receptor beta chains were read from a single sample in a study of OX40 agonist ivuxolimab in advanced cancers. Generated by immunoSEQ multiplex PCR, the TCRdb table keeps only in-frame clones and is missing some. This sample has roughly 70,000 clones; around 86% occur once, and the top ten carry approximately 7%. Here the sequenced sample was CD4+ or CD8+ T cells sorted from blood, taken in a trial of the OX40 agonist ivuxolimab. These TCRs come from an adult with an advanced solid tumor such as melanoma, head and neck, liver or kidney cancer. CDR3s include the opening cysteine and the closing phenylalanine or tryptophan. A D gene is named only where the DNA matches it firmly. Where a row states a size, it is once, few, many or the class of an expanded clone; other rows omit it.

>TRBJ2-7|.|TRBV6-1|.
TGTGCCAGCAGTTCCGGGAGTAGGTCCTACGAGCAGTACTTC
CASSSGSRSYEQYF
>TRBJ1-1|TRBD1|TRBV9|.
TGTGCCAGCAGCGCGGGACAGGGTCGGAGGGCTTTCTTT
CASSAGQGRRAFF
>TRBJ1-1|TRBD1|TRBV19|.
TGTGCCAGTAGTACGTCCCCCCTCCCCGACAGGGCAGAAGCTTTCTTT
CASSTSPLPDRAEAFF
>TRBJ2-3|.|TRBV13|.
TGTGCCAGCAGCTCCGGAGGGAGCACAGATACGCAGTATTTT
CASSSGGSTDTQYF
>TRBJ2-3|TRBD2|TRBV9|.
TGTGCCAGCAGCGTAAGGGAGGGTACAGATACGCAGTATTTT
CASSVREGTDTQYF
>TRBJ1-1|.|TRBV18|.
TGTGCCAGCTCACCCAACAGGGACACTGAAGCTTTCTTT
CASSPNRDTEAFF
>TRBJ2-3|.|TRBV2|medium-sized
TGTGCCAGCAGCCCTGGGCTGTCTAGCGTATTCGAAGATACGCAGTATTTT
CASSPGLSSVFEDTQYF
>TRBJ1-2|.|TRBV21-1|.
TGTGCCACCCGATGTCGGGGGTGGGGTTGGATAGCTAACTATGGCTACACCTTC
CATRCRGWGWIANYGYTF
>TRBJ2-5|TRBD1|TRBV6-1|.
TGTGCCAGCAGACGTCCCGGGACAGGGTTAGAGACCCAGTACTTC
CASRRPGTGLETQYF
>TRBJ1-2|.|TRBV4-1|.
TGCGCCAGCAGCCCCGCCACAGCTAACTATGGCTACACCTTC
CASSPATANYGYTF
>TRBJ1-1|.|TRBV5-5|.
TGTGCCAGCAGCTTGTGGTCTTCGGGAGCTGAAGCTTTCTTT
CASSLWSSGAEAFF
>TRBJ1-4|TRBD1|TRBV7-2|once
TGTGCCAGCAGCCCCGAGACAGGGAACGAAAAACTGTTTTTT
CASSPETGNEKLFF
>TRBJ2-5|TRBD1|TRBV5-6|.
TGTGCCAGCAGGCGGGGACAGGGGGGAAAGGAGACCCAGTACTTC
CASRRGQGGKETQYF
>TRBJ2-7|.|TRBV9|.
TGTGCCAGCAGCGTAGAGGGGACAAACTACGAGCAGTACTTC
CASSVEGTNYEQYF
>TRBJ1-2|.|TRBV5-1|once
TGCGCCAGCAGCTTGGGAGGAGCTAACTATGGCTACACCTTC
CASSLGGANYGYTF
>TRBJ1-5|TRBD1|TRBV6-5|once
TGTGCCAGCAGGGACGGGACAGGCCCAAATCAGCCCCAGCATTTT
CASRDGTGPNQPQHF
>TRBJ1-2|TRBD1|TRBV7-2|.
TGTGCCAGCAGCTTAAATCAGGGGGGACATGGCTACACCTTC
CASSLNQGGHGYTF
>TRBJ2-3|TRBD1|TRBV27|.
TGTGCCAGCAGTTTAGGGACAGGGAAACATTATTTT
CASSLGTGKHYF
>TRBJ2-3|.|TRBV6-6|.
TGTGCCAGCAGACCCTCGGGGGCAGATACGCAGTATTTT
CASRPSGADTQYF
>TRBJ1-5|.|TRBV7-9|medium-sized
TGTGCCAGCAGCTTGGGCAATCAGCCCCAGCATTTT
CASSLGNQPQHF
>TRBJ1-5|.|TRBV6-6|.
TGTGCCAGCAGTTACGGGCAGGGTAGTATCCAGCCCCAGCATTTT
CASSYGQGSIQPQHF
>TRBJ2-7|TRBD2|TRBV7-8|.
TGTGCCAGCAGCTCGCAATCCGGACTAGCGGGAGCCTACGAGCAGTACTTC
CASSSQSGLAGAYEQYF
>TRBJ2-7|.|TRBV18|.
TGTGCCAGCTCACCGGGCTCCTACGAGCAGTACTTC
CASSPGSYEQYF
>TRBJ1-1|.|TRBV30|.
TGTGCCTGGAGGAAAGGACTGAACACTGAAGCTTTCTTT
CAWRKGLNTEAFF
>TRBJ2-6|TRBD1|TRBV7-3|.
TGTGCCAGCAGCCCGGGACAGACCTCTGGGGCCAACGTCCTGACTTTC
CASSPGQTSGANVLTF
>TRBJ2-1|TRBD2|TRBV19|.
TGTGCCAGTAGTTCGGAGCGGGGTTGGTATGAGCAGTTCTTC
CASSSERGWYEQFF
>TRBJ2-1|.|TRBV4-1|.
TGCGCCAGCAGCTTCAGCCGGGATTCCTACTTCAATGAGCAGTTCTTC
CASSFSRDSYFNEQFF
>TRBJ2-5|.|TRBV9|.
TGTGCCAGCAGCGTCCGGGACGACCAAGAGACCCAGTACTTC
CASSVRDDQETQYF
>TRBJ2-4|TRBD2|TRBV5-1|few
TGCGCCAGCAGCTTGCTCCCGGGAGGGACCCAAAACATTCAGTACTTC
CASSLLPGGTQNIQYF
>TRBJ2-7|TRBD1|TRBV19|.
TGTGCCAGTAGTATAGGGACAGGGGCTAAGAGGGAGCAGTACTTC
CASSIGTGAKREQYF
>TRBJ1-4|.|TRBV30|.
TGTGCCTGGAGTGTGCGAGGGGGGAGTGAAAAACTGTTTTTT
CAWSVRGGSEKLFF
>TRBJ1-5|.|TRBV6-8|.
TGTGCCAGCAGTTACTCGAGGGAGGGCAATCAGCCCCAGCATTTT
CASSYSREGNQPQHF
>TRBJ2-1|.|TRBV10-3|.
TGTGCCATCTCTAGACTCAATGAGCAGTTCTTC
CAISRLNEQFF
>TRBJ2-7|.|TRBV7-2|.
TGTGCCAGCAGCTTAGGCCAGGACTCATCTGAGGAGCAGTACTTC
CASSLGQDSSEEQYF
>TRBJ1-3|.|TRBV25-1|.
TGTGCCAGCAGCGAGAGCTCTGGAAACACCATATATTTT
CASSESSGNTIYF
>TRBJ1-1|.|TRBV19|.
TGTGCCAGTAGTTGGGGGGCCCCCAGGATGAACACTGAAGCTTTCTTT
CASSWGAPRMNTEAFF
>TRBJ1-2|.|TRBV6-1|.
TGTGCCAGCAGCACTACAATGACGGGTTGTGGCTACACCTTC
CASSTTMTGCGYTF
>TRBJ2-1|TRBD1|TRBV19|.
TGTGCCAGTGGTCTAACGGGGACAGTCAATGAGCAGTTCTTC
CASGLTGTVNEQFF
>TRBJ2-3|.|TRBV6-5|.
TGTGCCAGCAGTTACGGACAGTTTGCAGATACGCAGTATTTT
CASSYGQFADTQYF
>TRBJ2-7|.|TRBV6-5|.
TGTGCCAGCAGTTCGGACAGAAACGAGCAGTACTTC
CASSSDRNEQYF
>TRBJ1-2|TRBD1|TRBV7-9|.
TGTGCCAGCAGCTACCCCGGGACAGGGCGCCGCGGCTACACCTTC
CASSYPGTGRRGYTF
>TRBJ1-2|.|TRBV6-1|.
TGTGCCAGCTCCGGGGGCTTTGGCTACACCTTC
CASSGGFGYTF
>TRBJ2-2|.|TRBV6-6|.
TGTGCCAGCAAGACCGGCGCGAACACCGGGGAGCTGTTTTTT
CASKTGANTGELFF
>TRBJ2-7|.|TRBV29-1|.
TGCAGCGTTGAACGTACAGGGTACGAGCAGTACTTC
CSVERTGYEQYF
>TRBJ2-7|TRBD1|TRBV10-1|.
TGCGCCAGCAGCGTCGCAGGGGGCGTCGAGCAGTACTTC
CASSVAGGVEQYF
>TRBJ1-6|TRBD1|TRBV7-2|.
TGTGCCAGCAGCCTATCCCCCTCCAACAGGGGCCTGAGGTCACCCCTCCACTTT
CASSLSPSNRGLRSPLHF
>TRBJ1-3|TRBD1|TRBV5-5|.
TGTGCCAGCAGGTGGACAGGAGTCCCCGGAAACACCATATATTTT
CASRWTGVPGNTIYF
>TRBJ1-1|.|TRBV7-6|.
TGTGCCAGCAGAGATCAACCGAACACTGAAGCTTTCTTT
CASRDQPNTEAFF
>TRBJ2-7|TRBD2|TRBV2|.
TGTGCCAGCAGTCATCTAAGCGGGGCCTCCTACGAGCAGTACTTC
CASSHLSGASYEQYF
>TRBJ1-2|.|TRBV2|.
TGTGCCAGCAGTGAGGGCAGGTATAATGGCTACACCTTC
CASSEGRYNGYTF
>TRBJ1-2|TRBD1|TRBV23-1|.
TGCGCCAGCAGTCAATCGATCGGCGGTGACAGGGGGAGAAGGGGCTACACCTTC
CASSQSIGGDRGRRGYTF
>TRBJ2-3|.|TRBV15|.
TGTGCCACCAGCAGAGATCTAGTAGGAGGGTTAGCAGGGGATACGCAGTATTTT
CATSRDLVGGLAGDTQYF
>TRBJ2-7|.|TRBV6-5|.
TGTGCCAGCAGCTCCCCTCGGGGTGAGCAGTACTTC
CASSSPRGEQYF
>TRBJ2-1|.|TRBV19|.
TGTGCCAGTAGTATCTCACCCGGATACAATGAGCAGTTCTTC
CASSISPGYNEQFF